The next 23 T cell receptor beta chains were all read from a single sample in a study of blood T cell repertoires in COVID-19. Using immunoSEQ multiplex PCR, the repertoire was profiled, and TCRdb retains in-frame clones only, with some absent. The profile shows about 88,000 clones, about 70% of them singletons. Input material: peripheral blood. The receptors come from a woman between 55 and 75 years old in a cohort sampled during active or convalescent COVID-19.

This clone occurred once. The gene calls are TRBV6-2 or TRBV6-3 and TRBJ1-1; no definite D call. This CDR3 is 14 amino acids long. Germline CDR1 and CDR2: MNHEY and SVGEGT. V shed 2 bases and J shed 2 bases, with 9 bases lying between them. This chain's CDR3 is CASSYRNYNTEAFF. The CDR3 bases are TGTGCCAGCAGTTACAGGAACTACAACACTGAAGCTTTCTTT.

Of note for this clone: Other DNA variants within this sample encode the same CDR3. The V gene is TRBV6-5, the J gene TRBJ1-2; tentatively, D is TRBD1 (6 bases). The V gene's germline CDR1 is MNHEY and CDR2 SVGAGI. V dropped 6 bases and J dropped 5 bases, with 16 bases sitting between them. This CDR3 contains 14 residues. The CDR3 nucleotides read TGTGCCAGCAGCCGACTCGGGACAAATTATGGCTACACCTTC. Amino acids: CASSRLGTNYGYTF.

This sequence joins TRBV5-1 and TRBJ1-4; maybe TRBD1 (6 bases). V was trimmed by 3 bases and J by 7 bases, leaving 16 bases between them. Per the germline V gene, CDR1 is SGHRS and CDR2 is YFSETQ. The CDR3 consists of 15 residues. DNA for the CDR3: TGCGCCAGCAGCTCGTCGGGGGGGCCCGGTGAAAAACTGTTTTTT. Amino acids: CASSSSGGPGEKLFF.

The rearrangement uses TRBV2 and TRBJ2-1; TRBD2 agrees at 7 bases. From germline, CDR1 is SNHLY and CDR2 FYNNEI. The ends lost 11 bases at V and 6 bases at J; junction bases unmatched: 19. The CDR3 runs to 16 residues. CDR3 in DNA: TGTGCCGGACGACCCAGAGCGGGGTGGGGGGTCAATGAGCAGTTCTTC. This codes for CAGRPRAGWGVNEQFF.

V is TRBV14 and J is TRBJ2-5; D is perhaps TRBD1 (6 bases). V was shortened by 2 bases and J by 4 bases, with 11 bases between the two germline ends. Germline assignment: CDR1 SGHDN and CDR2 FVKESK. The CDR3 totals 14 residues. The CDR3 DNA reads TGTGCCAGCAGCCAAAACAGGGTCGGAGAGACCCAGTACTTC. Its translation is CASSQNRVGETQYF.

The chain carries TRBV11-3 and TRBJ1-5; 11 bases map to TRBD1. The V gene end was trimmed by 3 bases and the J gene end by 3 bases; junction bases not matched to a gene: 13. The CDR3 is 19 amino acids. From germline, CDR1 is SGHNT and CDR2 YENEEA. CDR3 loop: CASSFHIPGQGGDNQPQHF. The CDR3 nucleotides are TGTGCCAGCAGCTTCCACATACCGGGACAGGGGGGCGACAATCAGCCCCAGCATTTT.

This clone occurred a few times. The V gene is TRBV9, the J gene TRBJ2-7; D perhaps matches TRBD2 (5 bases). In germline, CDR1 is SGDLS, CDR2 YYNGEE. There are 13 residues in the CDR3. Trimming left V 4 bases short and J 6 bases short, with 14 bases between. CDR3 coding DNA: TGTGCCAGCAGCCCGGACTCGTTGGGCGAGCAGTACTTC. Protein sequence: CASSPDSLGEQYF.

The chain couples TRBV7-6 to TRBJ2-7; 9 bases line up with TRBD1. This CDR3 has 14 amino acids. Germline CDR1 and CDR2: SGHVS and FNYEAQ. Losses at the gene ends were 2 bases for V and 6 bases for J; bases not matched to a gene: 5. CDR3 protein: CASSLPGTGSEQYF. The CDR3 DNA reads TGTGCCAGCAGCTTACCCGGGACAGGGAGCGAGCAGTACTTC. Filled out from reference TRBV7-6 and TRBJ2-7, the complete variable domain reads GAGVSQSPRYKVTKRGQDVALRCDPISGHVSLYWYRQALGQGPEFLTYFNYEAQQDKSGLPNDRFSAERPEGSISTLTIQRTEQRDSAMYRCASSLPGTGSEQYFGPGTRLTVT.

This chain joins TRBV7-2 and TRBJ2-2; D is possibly TRBD1 (6 bases). V lost 3 bases and J 4 bases, leaving 21 bases between the germline ends. There are 18 residues in the CDR3. Germline assignment: CDR1 SGHTA and CDR2 FQGNSA. CDR3 loop: CASSFTAYRVGGTGELFF. The CDR3 bases are TGTGCCAGCAGCTTCACGGCCTACAGGGTCGGTGGCACCGGGGAGCTGTTTTTT.

The chain combines TRBV18 with TRBJ1-5, with 7 bases matching TRBD1. V gave up 3 bases and J gave up 0 bases; unmatched junction bases: 8. The CDR3 has 17 amino acids. Germline V gene sequence: CDR1 KGHSH, CDR2 LQKENI. CDR3 residues: CASSPATGSRSNQPQHF. The CDR3 DNA follows: TGTGCCAGCTCACCCGCGACAGGGAGCCGTAGCAATCAGCCCCAGCATTTT. The variable domain in full, completed from reference TRBV18 and TRBJ1-5, reads NAGVMQNPRHLVRRRGQEARLRCSPMKGHSHVYWYRQLPEEGLKFMVYLQKENIIDESGMPKERFSAEFPKEGPSILRIQQVVRGDSAAYFCASSPATGSRSNQPQHFGDGTRLSIL.

The chain couples TRBV7-2 to TRBJ1-1; the D gene is possibly TRBD1 (6 bases). The CDR3 loop spans 14 amino acids. With 2 bases removed from V and 6 bases from J, the gap between germline ends came to 13 bases. CDR1 and CDR2 (germline): SGHTA, FQGNSA. DNA for the CDR3: TGTGCCAGCAGCTTACTAACAGGGAGCGCTGAAGCTTTCTTT. As protein: CASSLLTGSAEAFF.

The J gene is TRBJ2-5, the V gene TRBV7-7, with 7 nucleotides matching TRBD1. The trim removed 5 bases at V and 4 bases at J, leaving 4 bases unmatched. The length of the CDR3 is 13 residues. The germline V gene has CDR1 SSHAT and CDR2 FNYEAQ (reference sequence). The CDR3 coding sequence is TGTGCCAGCAGCATTTGGACAGGAGAGACCCAGTACTTC. Protein sequence: CASSIWTGETQYF.

V usage is TRBV6-5 and J usage is TRBJ1-1; D is ambiguous. The CDR3 is made up of 13 amino acids. Looked up from germline, CDR1 is MNHEY and CDR2 is SVGAGI. Between the trimmed V and J ends, which lost 2 bases and 1 base, there was a span of 5 bases. This chain's CDR3 is CASSYGQNTEAFF. The CDR3 nucleotides read TGTGCCAGCAGTTACGGGCAGAACACTGAAGCTTTCTTT.

This clone came up a few times. The genes are TRBV6-5 and TRBJ1-2, with D perhaps matching TRBD1 (6 bases). The V gene lost 10 bases and the J gene lost 1 base, with 13 bases spanning the gap. The CDR3 is 13 residues long. Per germline, CDR1 MNHEY and CDR2 SVGAGI. DNA for the CDR3: TGTGCCACTTCCGGGACACGTAACTATGGCTACACCTTC. It codes for CATSGTRNYGYTF.

The CDR3 bases are TGCGCCAGCAGACGGACAGGGCAGTGGGAGACCCAGTACTTC. Translated: CASRRTGQWETQYF. The V and J genes are TRBV5-1 and TRBJ2-5, with 8 bases that match TRBD1. From germline, CDR1 is SGHRS and CDR2 YFSETQ. J gave up 5 bases and V 5 bases, and 8 bases lay outside the gene matches. This CDR3 comprises 14 residues.

This clone was found once. This chain uses TRBV5-1 with TRBJ1-1, with D possibly being TRBD1 (5 bases). The germline gives CDR1 SGHRS, CDR2 YFSETQ. The CDR3 runs to 15 residues. The germline V and J ends were trimmed by 1 base and 1 base, with 11 bases remaining between them. CDR3 sequence reads: CASSLKAGENTEAFF. Written as DNA, the CDR3 is TGCGCCAGCAGCTTGAAGGCGGGGGAGAACACTGAAGCTTTCTTT.

This rearrangement joins TRBV4-1 to TRBJ2-5; 11 bases fit TRBD2. Trimming took 0 bases from V and 2 from J; bases not matched to a gene: 5. In germline, CDR1 is MGHRA, CDR2 YSYEKL. This CDR3 has 17 amino acids. CDR3 DNA: TGCGCCAGCAGCCAAGACACTAGCGGGGGCCGTCAAGAGACCCAGTACTTC. This translates into CASSQDTSGGRQETQYF.

This clone was recorded at least ten times. V usage is TRBV2 and J usage is TRBJ2-7; no clear D gene. Per germline, CDR1 SNHLY and CDR2 FYNNEI. V shed 2 bases and J shed 5 bases, with 13 bases lying between them. The CDR3 contains 14 residues. CDR3 amino acids: CASSENRLNNEQYF. DNA of the CDR3: TGTGCCAGCAGTGAAAATCGTCTAAATAACGAGCAGTACTTC.

V and J are TRBV11-1 and TRBJ2-2; tentatively, D is TRBD1 (6 bases). Deletions cut 5 bases from V and 6 bases from J, with 10 bases between. Per germline, CDR1 SGHAT and CDR2 FQDESV (reference sequence). There are 13 residues in the CDR3. CDR3 sequence reads: CASSAGVAGELFF. The DNA of the CDR3 is TGTGCCAGCAGCGCAGGGGTAGCCGGGGAGCTGTTTTTT.

The rearrangement uses TRBV6-2 or TRBV6-3 and TRBJ2-7; a possible D gene is TRBD1 (6 bases). Germline V gene data show CDR1 as MNHEY and CDR2 as SVGEGT. CDR3 size: 13 residues. Trimming left V 2 bases short and J 3 bases short, with 8 bases between. The CDR3 DNA follows: TGTGCCAGCAGTTACCCAGGGGACTACGAGCAGTACTTC. Translation gives CASSYPGDYEQYF.

The rearrangement links TRBV6-6 to TRBJ2-7; 7 bases fit TRBD2. Losses at the gene ends were 5 bases for V and 2 bases for J; bases not matched to a gene: 27. The CDR3 is made up of 21 amino acids. CDR1 and CDR2 (germline): MNHNY, SVGAGI (reference sequence). CDR3 in amino acids: CASSPKSPTINRAGVTYEQYF. CDR3 sequence (DNA): TGTGCCAGCAGTCCCAAGAGCCCTACTATAAACCGTGCGGGGGTAACCTACGAGCAGTACTTC.

The chain uses TRBV10-2 and TRBJ2-1; 13 positions match TRBD2. V gave up 0 bases and J gave up 15 bases; unmatched junction bases: 8. Germline values: CDR1 WSHSY, CDR2 SAAADI. The CDR3 runs 15 residues. CDR3: CASSESKLAGGLAFF. The CDR3 DNA is TGCGCCAGCAGTGAGTCGAAACTAGCGGGGGGGCTGGCGTTCTTC.

This chain connects TRBV18 to TRBJ2-3; 10 bases line up with TRBD2. The ends lost 5 bases at V and 2 bases at J; junction bases unmatched: 4. Germline assignment: CDR1 KGHSH and CDR2 LQKENI. The CDR3 extends over 15 amino acids. The CDR3 sequence: CASSTSGAFTDTQYF. CDR3 nucleotides: TGTGCCAGCTCAACTAGCGGGGCTTTCACAGATACGCAGTATTTT.